Following are 2 T cell receptor beta chains from one sample sequenced in a study of cytomegalovirus exposure and HLA in healthy donors. The PCR made use of 60 Vbeta and 13 Jbeta primers. Generated by immunoSEQ multiplex PCR, the TCRdb table keeps only in-frame clones and is missing some. The table lists about 180,000 clones, over 75% of them singletons. The sequenced material came from PBMCs. The receptor set was obtained from a woman in her twenties or thirties in good health and CMV-seronegative.

The chain joins TRBV5-6 to TRBJ1-1, with 7 bases identical to TRBD1. Looked up from germline, CDR1 is SGHDT and CDR2 is YYEEEE. Unmatched junction bases numbered 11, after V lost 4 bases and J lost 2 bases. The CDR3 covers 16 residues. CDR3 DNA: TGTGCCAGCAGCCCCCCCACCGGGACAGCAAACACTGAAGCTTTCTTT. It translates to CASSPPTGTANTEAFF.

This chain connects TRBV5-1 to TRBJ2-1; 10 nucleotides line up with TRBD1. This CDR3 spans 14 amino acids. Germline CDR1 and CDR2: SGHRS and YFSETQ. V shed 4 bases and J 6 bases; nucleotides not matched to a gene: 4. CDR3 nucleotide sequence: TGCGCCAGCAGCCCGGGACAGGGGATCAATGAGCAGTTCTTC. Translated: CASSPGQGINEQFF.